A selection of T cell receptor beta chains follows, all from one sample in a study of T cell repertoires in cytomegalovirus infection. MiXCR was run by TCRdb on the reads, yielding one entry per CDR3 protein. This sample has around 530,000 distinct CDR3 sequences, with approximately 25% found just once. The sample was PBMCs. These receptors all stem from a human donor in good health (CMV status not recorded). Some clones in this sample may be carry-over from other donors' samples. The CDR3 runs from the conserved cysteine through the conserved F or W. The D gene is left open where the match is weak. Some rows have no size entry. The others give once, few or many, or a class for an expanded clone.

size: few; D: .; V: TRBV4-1; J: TRBJ2-5; DNA: TGCGCCAGCAGCCAAGATCGCACAGTCCGGGTGAGAAGGGAGACCCAGTACTTC; CDR3: CASSQDRTVRVRRETQYF
size: .; D: TRBD1; V: TRBV29-1; J: TRBJ2-2; DNA: TGCAGCGTCGGGACAGAGCCCGCGAACACCGGGGAGCTGTTTTTT; CDR3: CSVGTEPANTGELFF
size: .; D: TRBD1; V: TRBV7-9; J: TRBJ1-4; DNA: TGTGCCAGCAGCCCTGGGACAGGAATAGGGAATGAAAAACTGTTTTTT; CDR3: CASSPGTGIGNEKLFF
size: .; D: .; V: TRBV12-3/TRBV12-4; J: TRBJ1-2; DNA: TGTGCCAGCAGTTTAGCGACTCAACCGAGCCATGGCTACACCTTC; CDR3: CASSLATQPSHGYTF
size: .; D: .; V: TRBV20-1; J: TRBJ1-5; DNA: TGCAGTGCTAGGGTGGGGGCTCAGCCCCAGCATTTT; CDR3: CSARVGAQPQHF
size: few; D: TRBD2; V: TRBV12-3/TRBV12-4; J: TRBJ2-1; DNA: TGTGCCAGCAGCTACAGCGGGAGAGGCGGTTATGAGCAGTTCTTC; CDR3: CASSYSGRGGYEQFF
size: few; D: TRBD2; V: TRBV11-2; J: TRBJ2-1; DNA: TGTGCCAGCAGCTCAGGACTAGGCTCCTACAATGAGCAGTTCTTC; CDR3: CASSSGLGSYNEQFF
size: .; D: TRBD2; V: TRBV6-5; J: TRBJ2-3; DNA: TGTGCCAGCAGCTCAGCGGGATTCACAGATACGCAGTATTTT; CDR3: CASSSAGFTDTQYF
size: many; D: TRBD1; V: TRBV6-5; J: TRBJ1-5; DNA: TGTGCCAGCAGGGGACAGGGGGGAGGTCAGCCCCAGCATTTT; CDR3: CASRGQGGGQPQHF
size: many; D: TRBD2; V: TRBV7-2; J: TRBJ2-5; DNA: TGTGCCAGCAGTCAAGGGGCGAGGGCTAGCGGCCAAGAGACCCAGTACTTC; CDR3: CASSQGARASGQETQYF
size: .; D: .; V: TRBV18; J: TRBJ2-4; DNA: TGTGCCAGCTCACCTTCGACAGGAACAGCCAAAAACATTCAGTACTTC; CDR3: CASSPSTGTAKNIQYF
size: .; D: .; V: TRBV11-2; J: TRBJ2-1; DNA: TGTGCCAGCAGCTTAGAGCCTTTTTCGGGCTACAATGAGCAGTTCTTC; CDR3: CASSLEPFSGYNEQFF
size: many; D: .; V: TRBV7-2; J: TRBJ1-5; DNA: TGTGCCAGCAGCTTAGAAATGGATCAGCCCCAGCATTTT; CDR3: CASSLEMDQPQHF
size: .; D: TRBD1; V: TRBV23-1; J: TRBJ1-5; DNA: TGCGCCAGCAGTCATAATGGGGACAGGGCCTATAGCAATCAGCCCCAGCATTTT; CDR3: CASSHNGDRAYSNQPQHF
size: many; D: .; V: TRBV12-3/TRBV12-4; J: TRBJ1-2; DNA: TGTGCCAGCAGTAATCCTCCCCCAAAACCCCCCAACTATGGCTACACCTTC; CDR3: CASSNPPPKPPNYGYTF
size: few; D: .; V: TRBV19; J: TRBJ1-1; DNA: TGTGCCAGTAGGAAGACAGATAACACTGAAGCTTTCTTT; CDR3: CASRKTDNTEAFF
size: many; D: TRBD1; V: TRBV7-2; J: TRBJ2-5; DNA: TGTGCCAGCAGTCTCGACAGGGGGGCGGAGACCCAGTACTTC; CDR3: CASSLDRGAETQYF
size: .; D: .; V: TRBV27; J: TRBJ2-1; DNA: TGTGCCAGCAGTTTTAGGGGATACGAGCAGTTCTTC; CDR3: CASSFRGYEQFF
size: .; D: .; V: TRBV4-1; J: TRBJ1-1; DNA: TGCGCCAGCAGCCAATCAATGCGGGGCTTTGATGAAGCTTTCTTT; CDR3: CASSQSMRGFDEAFF
size: few; D: TRBD2; V: TRBV28; J: TRBJ2-6; DNA: TGTGCCAGCAGACGCGGGGGGACTGGGGCCAACGTCCTGACTTTC; CDR3: CASRRGGTGANVLTF
size: few; D: TRBD2; V: TRBV6-1; J: TRBJ2-2; DNA: TGTGCCAGCAGTCCTGGGACTAGCGGACTCACCGGGGAGCTGTTTTTT; CDR3: CASSPGTSGLTGELFF
size: .; D: .; V: TRBV9; J: TRBJ1-2; DNA: TGTGCCAGCAGCCGACTCCAGGGCTATGGCTACACCTTC; CDR3: CASSRLQGYGYTF
size: few; D: .; V: TRBV7-9; J: TRBJ1-4; DNA: TGTGCCAGCAGCGTTACCGCTAATGAAAAACTGTTTTTT; CDR3: CASSVTANEKLFF
size: .; D: TRBD2; V: TRBV28; J: TRBJ2-5; DNA: TGTGCCAGCAGTTTAGGCGGGGGGGATGGAGAGACCCAGTACTTC; CDR3: CASSLGGGDGETQYF
size: many; D: .; V: TRBV7-2; J: TRBJ2-3; DNA: TGTGCCAGCAGCGCACGACCTAGCGTGGATACGCAGTATTTT; CDR3: CASSARPSVDTQYF
size: many; D: TRBD1; V: TRBV6-2/TRBV6-3; J: TRBJ1-2; DNA: TGTGCCAGCAGCCCCGGGACAGCTACATTTTCTGGCTACACCTTC; CDR3: CASSPGTATFSGYTF
size: few; D: .; V: TRBV19; J: TRBJ2-7; DNA: TGTGCCAGTAGTATCACAAGGGGCTACGAGCAGTACTTC; CDR3: CASSITRGYEQYF
size: .; D: .; V: TRBV20-1; J: TRBJ1-1; DNA: TGCAGTGCTAGTAAGGGACACCGTAACACTGAAGCTTTCTTT; CDR3: CSASKGHRNTEAFF
size: .; D: .; V: TRBV7-2; J: TRBJ1-1; DNA: TGTGCCAGCAGCTCACTCGACCGGACTGAAGCTTTCTTT; CDR3: CASSSLDRTEAFF
size: .; D: .; V: TRBV13; J: TRBJ2-1; DNA: TGTGCCAGCAGCGGTCGACTAGAGTACAATGAGCAGTTCTTC; CDR3: CASSGRLEYNEQFF
size: few; D: .; V: TRBV4-1; J: TRBJ1-3; DNA: TGCGCCAGCAGCCAAAAGCGCCAGATCTCTGGAAACACCATATATTTT; CDR3: CASSQKRQISGNTIYF
size: .; D: .; V: TRBV12-3/TRBV12-4; J: TRBJ1-3; DNA: TGTGCCAGCAGTCTCGATCTACAGGGTGCTTCTGGAAACACCATATATTTT; CDR3: CASSLDLQGASGNTIYF
size: .; D: .; V: TRBV7-9; J: TRBJ1-1; DNA: TGTGCCAGCAGCCCCTGGGGGAAGGAGGCGAACACTGAAGCTTTCTTT; CDR3: CASSPWGKEANTEAFF
size: many; D: TRBD1; V: TRBV6-1; J: TRBJ2-3; DNA: TGTGCCAGCAAACCGAGACAGGGGAGGTTTACAGATACGCAGTATTTT; CDR3: CASKPRQGRFTDTQYF
size: .; D: .; V: TRBV6-6; J: TRBJ1-4; DNA: TGTGCCAGCAGTGACCTGAGGGGCCAAGGGGAAAAACTGTTTTTT; CDR3: CASSDLRGQGEKLFF
size: many; D: .; V: TRBV7-9; J: TRBJ2-1; DNA: TGTGCCAGCAGCTTAGGACCGACCAGTGAGCAGTTCTTC; CDR3: CASSLGPTSEQFF
size: .; D: .; V: TRBV19; J: TRBJ1-5; DNA: TGTGCCAGTAGTATATTTTCAGGGGATAATAGCAATCAGCCCCAGCATTTT; CDR3: CASSIFSGDNSNQPQHF
size: many; D: TRBD2; V: TRBV7-2; J: TRBJ2-7; DNA: TGTGCCAGCAGCCCCGGGACTAGCGGGACCTACGAGCAGTACTTC; CDR3: CASSPGTSGTYEQYF